This T cell receptor (beta chain) originates from a study of T cells expressing NK-cell markers. What made the TCR beta cDNA was 5'RACE template switching with UMIs. TCRdb re-analyzed the 5' RACE reads; it lists each CDR3 protein once, without DNA. The ten top clones account for 37%, within a sample of 150,000 to 180,000 distinct CDR3 sequences. Germline-derived CDR1 and CDR2 are MGHRA and YSYEKL. This CDR3 has 14 residues. The chain couples TRBV4-1 to TRBJ2-1. The sequencing input was blood T cells: a sorted CD56 or NKG2C T cell subset, CD4+ or CD8+ T cells, or bulk PBMC T cells (not recorded which). The clonotype was recovered from a woman aged 50 to 60 in good health. CDR3 sequence: CASSQADHYNEQFF.